Presented here are 21 T cell receptor beta chains from one specimen sequenced in a study of T cell responses to AZD1222 COVID-19 vaccine (dated by TCRdb to the early 2020s). This sample's time point label indicates: baseline before first vaccination. Library generation was performed with the immunoSEQ multiplex PCR assay. The source is immuneACCESS, and TCRdb retained only in-frame sequences with V and J called. Part of the clones is not carried over; for the studies checked, unresolved V genes explain less than half of this, and the remainder is unexplained. This sample is represented by about 120,000 clones; 90% of them were singletons. The ten largest clones represent 6.9% of the sample. Sequenced material: peripheral blood, taken on day 0 of AZD1222 vaccination. The source is an adult in good health.

This chain links TRBV10-1 with TRBJ1-1; D gene unclear. The V gene's germline CDR1 is WNHNN and CDR2 SYGVQD (reference sequence). The CDR3 loop spans 13 amino acids. V shed 5 bases and J shed 5 bases, with 12 bases lying between them. The CDR3 loop is CASSQQRGTEAFF. CDR3 bases: TGCGCCAGCAGTCAACAGCGAGGGACTGAAGCTTTCTTT.

The chain is built from TRBV4-1 and TRBJ1-2, with TRBD1 matching over 7 bases. After removal of 0 bases from V and 8 bases from J, the junction contained 6 bases not matched to a gene. CDR3 size: 14 residues. Germline CDR1 reads MGHRA; CDR2 reads YSYEKL. CDR3 sequence: CASSQDPRGGGYTF. For the CDR3, the DNA is TGCGCCAGCAGCCAAGATCCGCGAGGGGGCGGCTACACCTTC.

This clone showed up just once. The chain has TRBV30 and TRBJ1-3; no clear D gene. CDR3 size: 13 residues. The V gene lost 3 bases and the J gene lost 4 bases, with 10 bases spanning the gap. Germline CDR1 is GTSNPN and CDR2 is SVGIG (reference sequence). The CDR3 here is CAWSVGSGNTIYF. The CDR3 DNA follows: TGTGCCTGGAGCGTTGGGTCAGGAAACACCATATATTTT. The complete variable domain, with remaining parts taken from reference TRBV30 and TRBJ1-3, reads SQTIHQWPATLVQPVGSPLSLECTVEGTSNPNLYWYRQAAGRGLQLLFYSVGIGQISSEVPQNLSASRPQDRQFILSSKKLLLSDSGFYLCAWSVGSGNTIYFGEGSWLTVV.

The chain employs TRBV18 and TRBJ2-3; the D gene is possibly TRBD1 (6 bases). The V and J ends lost 6 bases and 2 bases respectively, with 18 bases between them. The germline V gene has CDR1 KGHSH and CDR2 LQKENI. The CDR3 contains 16 residues. In DNA, the CDR3 is TGTGCCAGCTCCCTGGGGGCGACAGCGAACACAGATACGCAGTATTTT. Its protein product is CASSLGATANTDTQYF.

This chain uses TRBV7-2 with TRBJ1-1; D possibly corresponds to TRBD1 (5 bases). The CDR3 is 15 amino acids. CDR1 and CDR2 (germline): SGHTA, FQGNSA. V was trimmed by 5 bases and J by 5 bases, leaving 18 bases between them. The CDR3 protein is CASSLVTGLGTEAFF. CDR3 nucleotides: TGTGCCAGCAGCCTAGTTACAGGTTTGGGGACTGAAGCTTTCTTT.

This chain connects TRBV9 to TRBJ1-4, with a weak D call TRBD1 (5 bases). The CDR3 is 15 residues long. Germline lookup yields CDR1 SGDLS and CDR2 YYNGEE. V was trimmed by 4 bases and J by 0 bases, leaving 10 bases between them. CDR3 sequence reads: CASSPGGATNEKLFF. CDR3 bases: TGTGCCAGCAGCCCCGGGGGGGCAACTAATGAAAAACTGTTTTTT.

The gene calls are TRBV3-1 (or the pseudogene TRBV3-2) and TRBJ2-5, with 7 positions matching TRBD1. CDR1 and CDR2 (germline): LGHDT, YNNKEL (reference sequence). The trim removed 0 bases at V and 7 bases at J, leaving 20 bases unmatched. This CDR3 contains 19 residues. CDR3 sequence reads: CASSQDRASEDRSGRTQYF. The CDR3 DNA reads as TGTGCCAGCAGCCAAGACAGAGCCTCCGAGGACAGGTCGGGGAGGACCCAGTACTTC.

This clone came up many times. This chain joins TRBV4-2 and TRBJ2-2, with unresolved D. The CDR3 runs 14 residues. The germline gives CDR1 LGHNA, CDR2 YNFKEQ. Trimming stripped 4 bases from V and 5 bases from J, with 11 bases between. CDR3 nucleotide sequence: TGTGCCAGCAGCCCATACGCGGTAACCGGGGAGCTGTTTTTT. It yields the protein CASSPYAVTGELFF.

This sequence joins TRBV28 and TRBJ2-1; 7 bases fit TRBD1. Germline V gene data show CDR1 as MDHEN and CDR2 as SYDVKM. This CDR3 is 14 amino acids long. V shed 6 bases, J shed 5 bases, and the junction held 7 bases outside the gene matches. CDR3 DNA sequence: TGTGCCAGCAGCGAACTACAGGGGAACAATGAGCAGTTCTTC. This codes for CASSELQGNNEQFF.

This chain uses TRBV27 with TRBJ2-1; D might be TRBD1 (6 bases). The germline CDR1 and CDR2 sequences are MNHEY and SMNVEV (reference sequence). The CDR3 sequence is 14 residues long. V was cut by 6 bases and J by 3 bases, with 12 bases left in between. For the CDR3, the DNA is TGTGCCAGCAGACAGGGTTCGGGCTACAATGAGCAGTTCTTC. Its protein is CASRQGSGYNEQFF.

This rearrangement joins TRBV15 to TRBJ2-5, with D uncertain. CDR3 length: 14 amino acids. The ends were cut back, 0 bases at V and 4 bases at J, with 9 bases in the middle. The germline V gene encodes CDR1 LNHNV and CDR2 YYDKDF (reference sequence). The CDR3 nucleotides are TGTGCCACCAGCAGAGATCGGGTTACAGAGACCCAGTACTTC. This gives the protein CATSRDRVTETQYF.

The chain combines TRBV4-3 with TRBJ1-2; no firm D call. CDR3 length: 15 residues. The V end lost 0 bases, the J end lost 2 bases, and 10 bases lay between the germline ends. Germline V lookup: CDR1 LGHNA, CDR2 YSLEER. In DNA form, the CDR3 reads TGCGCCAGCAGCCAAGATAGCTGGGCGAACTATGGCTACACCTTC. This translates into CASSQDSWANYGYTF.

The chain uses TRBV7-9 and TRBJ1-1; D uncertain. Trimming removed 5 bases at V and 2 bases at J, with 9 bases between. Germline V gene sequence: CDR1 SEHNR, CDR2 FQNEAQ (reference sequence). This CDR3 region has 13 residues. The DNA of the CDR3 is TGTGCCAGCAGCCCCTCAGGTAACACTGAAGCTTTCTTT. This gives the protein CASSPSGNTEAFF.

V gene TRBV7-2 combines with J gene TRBJ2-7, with 9 nucleotides matching TRBD1. Germline values: CDR1 SGHTA, CDR2 FQGNSA. There are 15 residues in the CDR3. The V and J ends lost 2 bases and 7 bases, in that order; junction bases with no gene match: 9. The CDR3 region is CASSLSGTGNTEQYF. Written as DNA, the CDR3 is TGTGCCAGCAGCTTAAGTGGGACAGGGAATACGGAGCAGTACTTC.

The CDR3: CASSLNYRENYGYTF. In nucleotides, the CDR3 is TGCGCCAGCAGCTTGAATTACAGGGAGAACTATGGCTACACCTTC. V gene TRBV5-1 combines with J gene TRBJ1-2, with D possibly TRBD1 on 6 matching bases. Germline V gene sequence: CDR1 SGHRS, CDR2 YFSETQ. The CDR3 loop spans 15 amino acids. Trimming left V 1 base short and J 2 bases short, with 12 bases between.

The J gene is TRBJ2-7, the V gene TRBV27, with TRBD1 identical over 8 bases. CDR1 and CDR2 (germline): MNHEY, SMNVEV (reference sequence). V trimming: 5 bases; J trimming: 6 bases; junction bases outside the gene matches: 6. CDR3 size: 13 residues. CDR3 DNA: TGTGCCAGCAGTGTGGGCAGGGGGCCCGAGCAGTACTTC. This codes for CASSVGRGPEQYF.

The genes are TRBV10-3 and TRBJ1-2; D ambiguous. Germline-derived CDR1 and CDR2 are ENHRY and SYGVKD. The length of the CDR3 is 14 residues. V lost 0 bases and J lost 2, with 7 bases in between. Here the CDR3 DNA reads TGTGCCATCAGTGAGTCGCCGGCAAACTATGGCTACACCTTC. It encodes CAISESPANYGYTF.

The chain couples TRBV12-3 or TRBV12-4 to TRBJ1-2; D remains ambiguous. Trimming stripped 6 bases from V and 6 bases from J, with 11 bases between. This CDR3 has 12 residues. The CDR3 spells CASSPHGNGYTF. The CDR3 nucleotides read TGTGCCAGCAGCCCCCACGGAAATGGCTACACCTTC.

CDR3 coding DNA: TGTGCCAGCAGTTTTAACTCCTATGGCTACACCTTC. Protein sequence: CASSFNSYGYTF. V and J are TRBV28 and TRBJ1-2; no clear D. Germline assignment: CDR1 MDHEN and CDR2 SYDVKM. This CDR3 has 12 residues. The germline V and J ends were trimmed by 3 bases and 4 bases, with 6 bases remaining between them.

V and J are TRBV19 and TRBJ1-1, with a weak D call TRBD1 (6 bases). From germline, CDR1 is LNHDA and CDR2 SQIVND (reference sequence). Trimming removed 5 bases at V and 4 bases at J, with 26 bases between. There are 18 residues in the CDR3. CDR3 in amino acids: CASSRVMGTGTRATEAFF. The CDR3 nucleotides are TGTGCCAGTAGTCGTGTGATGGGAACAGGGACGAGGGCCACTGAAGCTTTCTTT.

The gene calls are TRBV5-6 and TRBJ2-2; weak D call: TRBD2 (5 bases). With 1 base removed from V and 3 bases from J, the gap between germline ends came to 13 bases. The germline V gene encodes CDR1 SGHDT and CDR2 YYEEEE. There are 16 residues in the CDR3. CDR3 residues: CASSLRPGMDTGELFF. The DNA for the CDR3 is TGTGCCAGCAGCTTGAGGCCGGGGATGGACACCGGGGAGCTGTTTTTT. Complete variable domain (other parts from reference TRBV5-6 and TRBJ2-2): DAGVTQSPTHLIKTRGQQVTLRCSPKSGHDTVSWYQQALGQGPQFIFQYYEEEERQRGNFPDRFSGHQFPNYSSELNVNALLLGDSALYLCASSLRPGMDTGELFFGEGSRLTVL.